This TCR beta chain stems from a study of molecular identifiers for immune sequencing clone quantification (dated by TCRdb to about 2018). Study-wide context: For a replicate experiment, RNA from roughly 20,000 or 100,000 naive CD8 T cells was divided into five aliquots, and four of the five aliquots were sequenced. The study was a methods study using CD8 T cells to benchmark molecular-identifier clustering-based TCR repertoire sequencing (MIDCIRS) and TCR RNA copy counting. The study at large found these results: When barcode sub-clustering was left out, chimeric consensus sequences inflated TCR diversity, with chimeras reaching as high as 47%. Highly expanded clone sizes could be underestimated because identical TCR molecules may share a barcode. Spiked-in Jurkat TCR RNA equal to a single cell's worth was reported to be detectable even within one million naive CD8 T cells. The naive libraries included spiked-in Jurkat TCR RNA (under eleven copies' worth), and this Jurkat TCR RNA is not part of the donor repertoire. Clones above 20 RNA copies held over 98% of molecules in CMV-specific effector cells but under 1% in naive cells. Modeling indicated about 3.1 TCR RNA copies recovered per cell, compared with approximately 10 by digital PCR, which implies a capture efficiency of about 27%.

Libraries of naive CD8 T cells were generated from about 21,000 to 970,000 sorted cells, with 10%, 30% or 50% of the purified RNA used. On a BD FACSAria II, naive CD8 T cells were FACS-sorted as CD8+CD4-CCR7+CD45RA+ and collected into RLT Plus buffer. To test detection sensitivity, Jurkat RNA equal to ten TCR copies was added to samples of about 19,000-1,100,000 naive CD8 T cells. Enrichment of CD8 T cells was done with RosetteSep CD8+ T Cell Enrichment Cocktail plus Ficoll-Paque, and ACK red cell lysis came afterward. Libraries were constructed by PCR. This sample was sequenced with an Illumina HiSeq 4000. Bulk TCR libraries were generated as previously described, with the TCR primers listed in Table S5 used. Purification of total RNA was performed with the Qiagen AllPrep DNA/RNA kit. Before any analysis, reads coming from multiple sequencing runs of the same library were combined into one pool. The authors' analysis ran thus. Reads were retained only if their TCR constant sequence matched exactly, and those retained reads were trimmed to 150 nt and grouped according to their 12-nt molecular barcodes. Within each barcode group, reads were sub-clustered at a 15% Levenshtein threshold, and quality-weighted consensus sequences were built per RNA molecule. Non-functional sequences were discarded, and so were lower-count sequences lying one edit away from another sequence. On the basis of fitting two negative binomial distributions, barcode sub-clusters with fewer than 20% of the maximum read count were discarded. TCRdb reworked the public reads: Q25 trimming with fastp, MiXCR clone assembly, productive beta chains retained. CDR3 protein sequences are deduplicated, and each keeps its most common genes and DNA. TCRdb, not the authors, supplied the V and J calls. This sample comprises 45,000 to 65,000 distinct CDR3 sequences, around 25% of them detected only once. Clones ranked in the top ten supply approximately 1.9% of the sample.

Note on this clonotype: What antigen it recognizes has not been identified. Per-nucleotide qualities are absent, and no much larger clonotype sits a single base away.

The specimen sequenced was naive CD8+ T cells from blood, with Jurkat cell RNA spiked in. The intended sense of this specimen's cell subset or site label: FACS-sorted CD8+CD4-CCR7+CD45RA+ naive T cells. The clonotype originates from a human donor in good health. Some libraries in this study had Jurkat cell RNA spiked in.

The DNA sequence follows: TGTGCCAGCAGCACCGGTTTACCGGGATCTCGGCACGATACGCAGCATTTT. It is translated as CASSTGLPGSRHDTQHF. The chain couples TRBV11-2 to TRBJ2-3; no D gene call is confident. The last part of the DNA fits TRBJ1-5 better; the J call may be wrong. CDR3 length: 17 amino acids, cysteine to phenylalanine. Just CDR3 DNA is preserved here, 51 bases in frame from base 1. CDR1 and CDR2 are drawn from the germline V gene: SGHAT, FQNNGV.